These 32 T cell receptor beta chains originate from one sample sequenced in a study of cytomegalovirus exposure and HLA in healthy donors. Primers included in the PCR were 60 Vbeta and 13 Jbeta primers. Generated by immunoSEQ multiplex PCR, the TCRdb table keeps only in-frame clones and is missing some. Among roughly 90,000 clones, 80% to 90% were seen once, and the ten largest hold under 2.5%. Sequencing input: PBMCs. These receptors all stem from a man aged 18 to 29 in good health and CMV-seronegative.

The gene calls are TRBV27 and TRBJ2-1; 12 bases line up with TRBD2. Per germline, CDR1 MNHEY and CDR2 SMNVEV (reference sequence). J gave up 8 bases and V 2 bases, and 13 bases lay outside the gene matches. The CDR3 extends over 18 amino acids. The CDR3 spells CASSLTTPLAGGFYEQFF. The CDR3 nucleotides are TGTGCCAGCAGTTTAACAACACCTCTAGCGGGAGGGTTCTATGAGCAGTTCTTC.

This clone showed up just a few times. J is TRBJ2-5 and V is TRBV11-2; 13 positions agree with TRBD2. This CDR3 is 15 amino acids long. J lost 4 bases, V lost 5 bases, and 4 bases had no gene match. Germline V gives CDR1 SGHAT, CDR2 FQNNGV. In DNA, the CDR3 is TGTGCCAGCAGCATACTAGCGGGAGGGAGAGAGACCCAGTACTTC. Protein product: CASSILAGGRETQYF.

This clone was detected only once. J is TRBJ2-1 and V is TRBV5-1, with 12 bases fitting TRBD2. V was clipped by 3 bases and J by 7 bases; unmatched bases: 20. CDR3 size: 20 residues. Germline-derived CDR1 and CDR2 are SGHRS and YFSETQ. CDR3 amino acids: CASSSGTSGQYNFGGNEQFF. CDR3 DNA: TGCGCCAGCAGCTCAGGGACTAGCGGGCAATATAATTTCGGGGGAAATGAGCAGTTCTTC.

This clone is a singleton in its sample. This chain joins TRBV28 and TRBJ2-3; TRBD1 aligns across 9 bases. The CDR3 spans 15 residues. From germline, CDR1 is MDHEN and CDR2 SYDVKM. J lost 4 bases, V lost 6 bases, and 8 bases had no gene match. Here the CDR3 DNA reads TGTGCCAGCAGCACACCGGGACAGGGACCAGATACGCAGTATTTT. It translates to CASSTPGQGPDTQYF.

The V call is TRBV27, the J call TRBJ2-5; 9 bases match TRBD2. Near its end, the DNA agrees better with TRBJ2-7, so the J call may be wrong. Germline V gene data show CDR1 as MNHEY and CDR2 as SMNVEV (reference sequence). The CDR3 loop spans 16 amino acids. The CDR3 is CASSPRGGRAIYEQYF. The CDR3 coding sequence is TGTGCCAGCAGTCCTCGGGGCGGGAGGGCTATCTACGAGCAGTACTTC.

This clone is a singleton in its sample. The gene calls are TRBV6-6 and TRBJ1-2; 7 bases are a match to TRBD1. Germline V gene sequence: CDR1 MNHNY, CDR2 SVGAGI (reference sequence). This CDR3 spans 12 amino acids. The V and J ends lost 5 bases and 6 bases, in that order; junction bases with no gene match: 3. Written as DNA, the CDR3 is TGTGCCAGCAGTATACAGGGGAATGGCTACACCTTC. Its translation is CASSIQGNGYTF.

The V gene is TRBV4-3, the J gene TRBJ2-3, with D hard to call. TRBJ1-5 matches the DNA end more closely, so the J call is doubtful. The CDR3 consists of 14 residues. Germline lookup yields CDR1 LGHNA and CDR2 YSLEER. The CDR3 region has the DNA TGCGCCAGCAGCCAAGACCCCTACACAGATACGCAGCATTTT. This encodes CASSQDPYTDTQHF.

V usage is TRBV28 and J usage is TRBJ2-4; 7 bases agree with TRBD1. Germline V lookup: CDR1 MDHEN, CDR2 SYDVKM. The length of the CDR3 is 13 residues. J lost 7 bases, V lost 8 bases, and 8 bases had no gene match. CDR3 sequence (DNA): TGTGCCAGCGCATACAGGGGTTTTAACATTCAGTACTTC. This encodes CASAYRGFNIQYF.

As to this clone: Other nucleotide sequences in the sample specify the same CDR3. J is TRBJ2-7 and V is TRBV7-2; 10 bases match TRBD2. The trim removed 3 bases at V and 0 bases at J, leaving 2 bases unmatched. This CDR3 is 15 amino acids long. Germline assignment: CDR1 SGHTA and CDR2 FQGNSA. The CDR3 coding sequence is TGTGCCAGCAGCTTTCCTAGCGGGAGCTCCTACGAGCAGTACTTC. As protein: CASSFPSGSSYEQYF.

The chain couples TRBV10-3 to TRBJ2-7; 9 nucleotides align to TRBD1. V shed 2 bases, J shed 5 bases, and the junction held 1 base outside the gene matches. CDR1 ENHRY and CDR2 SYGVKD come from the germline V gene. This CDR3 is 13 amino acids long. CDR3 coding DNA: TGTGCCATCAGTGAGAGACAGGGGGACGAGCAGTACTTC. Translation: CAISERQGDEQYF.

V is TRBV28 and J is TRBJ1-5; D gene unclear. V lost 2 bases, J lost 3 bases, and 8 bases lay in between. This CDR3 is built from 14 residues. Germline CDR1 and CDR2: MDHEN and SYDVKM. CDR3 amino acids: CASSLSVPNQPQHF. The CDR3 DNA reads as TGTGCCAGCAGTTTAAGCGTACCCAATCAGCCCCAGCATTTT.

The chain is built from TRBV11-3 and TRBJ2-7; D is unclear. Trimming pared 2 bases from V and 6 bases from J, leaving 8 bases between. Germline CDR1 and CDR2: SGHNT and YENEEA. This CDR3 spans 12 amino acids. DNA of the CDR3: TGTGCCAGCAGCTTAACCCGAGCCGAGCAGTACTTC. This codes for CASSLTRAEQYF.

The rearrangement joins TRBV29-1 to TRBJ2-1, with TRBD2 matching 9 bases. J was trimmed by 10 bases and V by 5 bases; bases with no gene match: 3. The V gene's germline CDR1 is SQVTM and CDR2 ANQGSEA. This CDR3 is built from 11 residues. CDR3 sequence (DNA): TGCAGCGTTAGGACTAGCGCCGAGCAGTTCTTC. Protein: CSVRTSAEQFF.

Only one count was recorded for this clone. V gene TRBV5-1 combines with J gene TRBJ2-3; 8 nucleotides agree with TRBD1. Losses at the gene ends were 1 base for V and 4 bases for J; bases not matched to a gene: 8. Germline CDR1 and CDR2: SGHRS and YFSETQ. The CDR3 length is 16 residues. In nucleotides, the CDR3 is TGCGCCAGCAGCTTGCCGACAGGGGCCTGGGCAGATACGCAGTATTTT. It codes for CASSLPTGAWADTQYF.

This rearrangement joins TRBV7-8 to TRBJ2-7; 12 nucleotides line up with TRBD2. The germline V gene encodes CDR1 SGHVS and CDR2 FQNEAQ. The ends lost 4 bases at V and 2 bases at J; junction bases unmatched: 3. CDR3 length: 15 amino acids. CDR3 DNA sequence: TGTGCCAGCAGCTACAGGACTAGCGGGACCTACGAGCAGTACTTC. Translated: CASSYRTSGTYEQYF.

This rearrangement joins TRBV2 to TRBJ2-7, with 11 bases lining up with TRBD1. Germline V CDR1 and CDR2: SNHLY, FYNNEI. The CDR3 has 14 residues. J gave up 6 bases and V 6 bases, and 7 bases lay outside the gene matches. CDR3 sequence reads: CASRKDRGLVEQYF. The CDR3 region has the DNA TGTGCCAGCAGAAAGGACAGGGGGCTCGTCGAGCAGTACTTC.

V usage is TRBV27 and J usage is TRBJ2-7; 11 bases map to TRBD1. The CDR3 runs to 14 residues. The V gene end was trimmed by 10 bases and the J gene end by 5 bases; junction bases not matched to a gene: 10. CDR1 and CDR2 (germline): MNHEY, SMNVEV (reference sequence). This chain's CDR3 is CATSPRDRGNEQYF. DNA for the CDR3: TGTGCCACCTCACCCCGGGACAGGGGGAACGAGCAGTACTTC.

The V gene is TRBV6-6, the J gene TRBJ1-4; 7 bases agree with TRBD1. The junction had 8 bases not matched to a gene; V was cut back by 6 bases and J by 7 bases. Germline V gives CDR1 MNHNY, CDR2 SVGAGI (reference sequence). The CDR3 is made up of 14 amino acids. CDR3 sequence reads: CASSRDSEGEKLFF. CDR3 in DNA: TGTGCCAGCAGCCGGGACAGCGAAGGTGAAAAACTGTTTTTT.

This clone has only one observation. V gene TRBV4-1 combines with J gene TRBJ1-1, with 7 bases that match TRBD1. Germline V gives CDR1 MGHRA, CDR2 YSYEKL. J gave up 7 bases and V 1 base, and 9 bases lay outside the gene matches. The CDR3 extends over 15 amino acids. The CDR3 region has the DNA TGCGCCAGCAGCCAAGGGGGACAGACCTGGAGTGAAGCTTTCTTT. Protein sequence: CASSQGGQTWSEAFF.

The J gene is TRBJ1-6, the V gene TRBV11-2, with unresolved D. Trimming left V 5 bases short and J 0 bases short, with 11 bases between. CDR1 is SGHAT and CDR2 is FQNNGV in the germline V gene. The length of the CDR3 is 16 residues. The CDR3 nucleotides read TGTGCCAGCAGCCGTGATCGGGGCTCCTATAATTCACCCCTCCACTTT. Its translation is CASSRDRGSYNSPLHF.

This chain joins TRBV18 and TRBJ1-3, with 8 bases identical to TRBD1. With V trimmed by 4 bases and J by 1 base, 12 bases remained unmatched. The CDR3 runs to 18 residues. Looked up from germline, CDR1 is KGHSH and CDR2 is LQKENI. CDR3 loop: CASSQQRRQGLSGNTIYF. The CDR3 coding sequence is TGTGCCAGCTCACAACAAAGGAGACAGGGGTTGTCTGGAAACACCATATATTTT.

The CDR3 here is CASSRGQDTGELFF. The CDR3 DNA reads as TGTGCCAGTAGTAGGGGACAAGACACCGGGGAGCTGTTTTTT. V and J are TRBV19 and TRBJ2-2, with a possible D match to TRBD1 (6 bases). The ends were cut back, 4 bases at V and 3 bases at J, with 9 bases in the middle. CDR1 is LNHDA, CDR2 SQIVND, per germline (reference sequence). The CDR3 totals 14 residues.

In its sample, this clone was seen once. The gene calls are TRBV13 and TRBJ2-7, with D uncertain. Germline CDR1 PRHDT, CDR2 FYEKMQ (reference sequence). Trimming stripped 3 bases from V and 4 bases from J, with 13 bases between. This CDR3 comprises 14 residues. In DNA form, the CDR3 reads TGTGCCAGCAGCTTTCGGGTGAAATCATACGAGCAGTACTTC. This encodes CASSFRVKSYEQYF.

This clone was observed a handful of times. The genes are TRBV28 and TRBJ2-7; 9 positions match TRBD2. The CDR3 extends over 15 amino acids. Germline CDR1 reads MDHEN; CDR2 reads SYDVKM. J was trimmed by 5 bases and V by 4 bases; bases with no gene match: 9. The chain's CDR3 is CASSSPGLASHEQYF. The CDR3 nucleotides are TGTGCCAGCAGTTCCCCGGGACTAGCATCCCACGAGCAGTACTTC. Looking up the rest from reference TRBV28 and TRBJ2-7 gives the full variable domain: DVKVTQSSRYLVKRTGEKVFLECVQDMDHENMFWYRQDPGLGLRLIYFSYDVKMKEKGDIPEGYSVSREKKERFSLILESASTNQTSMYLCASSSPGLASHEQYFGPGTRLTVT.

CDR3 in amino acids: CASSLGSDRVGNTEAFF. CDR3 DNA: TGTGCCAGCAGCTTAGGATCCGACAGGGTGGGAAACACTGAAGCTTTCTTT. V is TRBV7-9 and J is TRBJ1-1; 7 positions match TRBD1. The V and J ends lost 1 base and 2 bases, in that order; junction bases with no gene match: 10. The CDR3 spans 17 residues. Germline CDR1 and CDR2: SEHNR and FQNEAQ (reference sequence).

A few counts support this clone. The chain employs TRBV5-1 and TRBJ2-5; no reliable D call. Looked up from germline, CDR1 is SGHRS and CDR2 is YFSETQ. Trimming left V 5 bases short and J 2 bases short, with 10 bases between. The CDR3 is made up of 13 amino acids. The CDR3 here is CASRVQQQETQYF. The CDR3, as DNA: TGCGCCAGCAGGGTACAGCAGCAAGAGACCCAGTACTTC.

In its sample, this clone was seen a few times. This rearrangement joins TRBV15 to TRBJ2-7, with D perhaps TRBD1 (5 bases). Germline V CDR1 and CDR2: LNHNV, YYDKDF (reference sequence). The CDR3 runs 15 residues. Deletions cut 0 bases from V and 3 bases from J, with 12 bases between. The CDR3 region has the DNA TGTGCCACCAGCAGAGATCGTGGGGCCAGCTACGAGCAGTACTTC. It translates to CATSRDRGASYEQYF.

This chain links TRBV2 with TRBJ2-1; TRBD1 is a possible D gene (6 bases). Germline CDR1 and CDR2: SNHLY and FYNNEI. V shed 7 bases and J shed 6 bases, with 25 bases lying between them. The CDR3 is made up of 17 amino acids. In nucleotides, the CDR3 is TGTGCCAGCACTGTCCGGATAGGGGGTGGTAGCTTCAATGAGCAGTTCTTC. Encoded protein: CASTVRIGGGSFNEQFF.

This chain joins TRBV7-9 and TRBJ1-2; D unresolved. The ends were cut back, 8 bases at V and 6 bases at J, with 13 bases in the middle. Germline CDR1 SEHNR, CDR2 FQNEAQ (reference sequence). This CDR3 is built from 12 residues. The CDR3, as DNA: TGTGCCAGCGGAGCCTATAAGGATGGCTACACCTTC. Encoded protein: CASGAYKDGYTF.

This rearrangement joins TRBV5-5 to TRBJ1-1; TRBD1 matches at 8 bases. Trimming cost V 0 bases and J 6 bases; bases outside gene matches: 1. Germline assignment: CDR1 SGHKS and CDR2 YYEKEE (reference sequence). The CDR3 covers 13 residues. Here the CDR3 DNA reads TGTGCCAGCAGCTTGGGGACAGGGTCTGAAGCTTTCTTT. Its protein product is CASSLGTGSEAFF.

The genes are TRBV19 and TRBJ2-7, with 12 positions matching TRBD1. CDR1 and CDR2 (germline): LNHDA, SQIVND (reference sequence). Trimming removed 9 bases from V and 6 bases from J; junction bases left unmatched: 9. The CDR3 is made up of 14 amino acids. The CDR3 sequence: CASSTGTGGREQYF. CDR3 coding DNA: TGTGCCAGCTCGACCGGGACAGGGGGCCGCGAGCAGTACTTC.

The rearrangement uses TRBV18 and TRBJ2-7, with 14 bases identical to TRBD2. Losses at the gene ends were 6 bases for V and 5 bases for J; bases not matched to a gene: 3. Germline V gene sequence: CDR1 KGHSH, CDR2 LQKENI. The CDR3 is 14 amino acids. The CDR3: CASSGLAGGDEQYF. CDR3 coding DNA: TGTGCCAGCTCCGGACTAGCGGGAGGAGACGAGCAGTACTTC.